Listed below are T cell receptor beta chains from one sample, sequenced in a study of T-cell memory formation after mild COVID-19. TCRdb called the 5' RACE reads again in MiXCR, with one record for every CDR3 protein. The table records under 400,000 distinct CDR3 sequences, approximately 27% of them present only once. The sequenced sample consisted of PBMCs or a T cell subset sorted from them (not recorded which). These receptor sequences come from an adult woman who had mild COVID-19 (a few samples of this study predate the infection). Cell type and time point are not known. The CDR3 runs from the conserved cysteine through the conserved F or W. The D gene is left open where the match is weak. Clone size is not always given. Where it is, it says once, few, many or a class for expanded clones.

clone size: few
D gene: -
V gene: TRBV6-1
J gene: TRBJ2-7
CDR3 protein: CASSEPGTANYEQYF
CDR3 DNA: TGTGCCAGCAGTGAACCGGGGACGGCTAACTACGAGCAGTACTTC

clone size: few
D gene: TRBD2
V gene: TRBV18
J gene: TRBJ2-5
CDR3 protein: CASSPLGGTSAETQYF
CDR3 DNA: TGTGCCAGCTCACCACTTGGGGGGACTAGCGCGGAGACCCAGTACTTC

clone size: -
D gene: TRBD1
V gene: TRBV20-1
J gene: TRBJ1-5
CDR3 protein: CSATPNQQGVASNQPQHF
CDR3 DNA: TGCAGTGCTACACCAAATCAACAGGGGGTGGCTAGCAATCAGCCCCAGCATTTT

clone size: few
D gene: -
V gene: TRBV15
J gene: TRBJ2-3
CDR3 protein: CATSRDTGPGTDTQYF
CDR3 DNA: TGTGCCACCAGCAGAGATACGGGGCCCGGCACAGATACGCAGTATTTT

clone size: -
D gene: TRBD1
V gene: TRBV9
J gene: TRBJ1-1
CDR3 protein: CASSVLQGPAEAFF
CDR3 DNA: TGTGCCAGCAGCGTGCTACAGGGGCCGGCTGAAGCTTTCTTT

clone size: -
D gene: -
V gene: TRBV4-3
J gene: TRBJ2-6
CDR3 protein: CASSQDRAARSGANVLTF
CDR3 DNA: TGCGCCAGCAGCCAAGACAGGGCCGCCCGCTCTGGGGCCAACGTCCTGACTTTC

clone size: few
D gene: -
V gene: TRBV6-4
J gene: TRBJ1-1
CDR3 protein: CASSDGEGTEAFF
CDR3 DNA: TGTGCCAGCAGTGACGGGGAGGGCACTGAAGCTTTCTTT

clone size: few
D gene: -
V gene: TRBV11-2
J gene: TRBJ2-7
CDR3 protein: CASSGEPIAEQYF
CDR3 DNA: TGTGCCAGCAGCGGCGAACCTATCGCCGAGCAGTACTTC

clone size: few
D gene: TRBD2
V gene: TRBV12-3/TRBV12-4
J gene: TRBJ2-1
CDR3 protein: CASRRAGAFYNEQFF
CDR3 DNA: TGTGCCAGCAGGAGAGCGGGGGCGTTTTACAATGAGCAGTTCTTC

clone size: -
D gene: TRBD2
V gene: TRBV6-5
J gene: TRBJ2-3
CDR3 protein: CATLSGGSTDTQYF
CDR3 DNA: TGTGCCACCCTTAGCGGGGGAAGCACAGATACGCAGTATTTT

clone size: few
D gene: -
V gene: TRBV6-5
J gene: TRBJ2-1
CDR3 protein: CASSRQGGVDEQFF
CDR3 DNA: TGTGCCAGCAGCCGACAGGGAGGCGTCGATGAGCAGTTCTTC

clone size: -
D gene: TRBD1
V gene: TRBV4-3
J gene: TRBJ1-2
CDR3 protein: CASSQAIQGVGYTF
CDR3 DNA: TGCGCCAGCAGCCAAGCGATCCAGGGGGTCGGCTACACCTTC

clone size: few
D gene: TRBD2
V gene: TRBV9
J gene: TRBJ2-1
CDR3 protein: CASAGPGGSNGEQFF
CDR3 DNA: TGTGCCAGCGCCGGGCCTGGCGGGAGTAATGGCGAGCAGTTCTTC

clone size: -
D gene: TRBD2
V gene: TRBV2
J gene: TRBJ2-3
CDR3 protein: CAGQLQAGGGDTQYF
CDR3 DNA: TGTGCCGGTCAACTTCAAGCGGGGGGAGGAGATACGCAGTATTTT

clone size: -
D gene: TRBD1
V gene: TRBV20-1
J gene: TRBJ1-5
CDR3 protein: CSATRDRSKRNQPQHF
CDR3 DNA: TGCAGTGCAACCCGGGACAGGTCGAAGAGGAATCAGCCCCAGCATTTT

clone size: -
D gene: -
V gene: TRBV6-6
J gene: TRBJ1-2
CDR3 protein: CASSYSRGPGLLYGYTF
CDR3 DNA: TGTGCCAGCAGTTACTCGAGGGGTCCAGGCCTCCTCTATGGCTACACCTTC

clone size: few
D gene: TRBD2
V gene: TRBV4-1
J gene: TRBJ2-2
CDR3 protein: CASSHPLAGYTGELFF
CDR3 DNA: TGCGCCAGCAGCCACCCCCTAGCGGGGTACACCGGGGAGCTGTTTTTT

clone size: few
D gene: TRBD2
V gene: TRBV29-1
J gene: TRBJ2-7
CDR3 protein: CSAVGREASYEQYF
CDR3 DNA: TGCAGCGCCGTGGGGCGGGAGGCCTCCTACGAGCAGTACTTC

clone size: few
D gene: TRBD2
V gene: TRBV10-3
J gene: TRBJ2-5
CDR3 protein: CAIRGDTSGPRGETQYF
CDR3 DNA: TGTGCCATCAGGGGGGACACTAGCGGCCCAAGAGGAGAGACCCAGTACTTC

clone size: few
D gene: TRBD2
V gene: TRBV4-2
J gene: TRBJ2-3
CDR3 protein: CASSQEAMYGPTSASTDTQYF
CDR3 DNA: TGTGCCAGCAGCCAAGAGGCGATGTATGGTCCTACTAGCGCCAGCACAGATACGCAGTATTTT

clone size: -
D gene: TRBD1
V gene: TRBV30
J gene: TRBJ1-1
CDR3 protein: CAWKDRGYTEAFF
CDR3 DNA: TGTGCCTGGAAGGACAGGGGATACACTGAAGCTTTCTTT

clone size: few
D gene: TRBD1
V gene: TRBV7-2
J gene: TRBJ1-1
CDR3 protein: CASSRLGQANTEAFF
CDR3 DNA: TGTGCCAGCAGCCGCCTGGGACAGGCGAACACTGAAGCTTTCTTT

clone size: few
D gene: -
V gene: TRBV7-9
J gene: TRBJ1-3
CDR3 protein: CASSFGGISGNTIYF
CDR3 DNA: TGTGCCAGCAGCTTTGGCGGGATCTCTGGAAACACCATATATTTT

clone size: few
D gene: -
V gene: TRBV7-2
J gene: TRBJ2-3
CDR3 protein: CASSLGDADTQYF
CDR3 DNA: TGTGCCAGCAGCTTAGGTGACGCAGATACGCAGTATTTT

clone size: -
D gene: -
V gene: TRBV12-3/TRBV12-4
J gene: TRBJ1-2
CDR3 protein: CASSLDANYGYTF
CDR3 DNA: TGTGCCAGCAGTTTAGACGCTAACTATGGCTACACCTTC

clone size: -
D gene: TRBD2
V gene: TRBV11-3
J gene: TRBJ2-1
CDR3 protein: CASSSREGYNEQFF
CDR3 DNA: TGTGCCAGCAGCTCCCGGGAGGGGTACAATGAGCAGTTCTTC

clone size: few
D gene: -
V gene: TRBV7-9
J gene: TRBJ2-1
CDR3 protein: CASSSRYWYSYNEQFF
CDR3 DNA: TGTGCCAGCAGCTCAAGGTATTGGTACTCCTACAATGAGCAGTTCTTC

clone size: few
D gene: -
V gene: TRBV4-3
J gene: TRBJ1-1
CDR3 protein: CASSQDSAGISGTEAFF
CDR3 DNA: TGCGCCAGCAGCCAAGATTCGGCAGGGATATCGGGCACTGAAGCTTTCTTT

clone size: -
D gene: -
V gene: TRBV7-9
J gene: TRBJ2-3
CDR3 protein: CASSPGLHTDTQYF
CDR3 DNA: TGTGCCAGCAGCCCCGGTCTCCACACAGATACGCAGTATTTT